These T cell receptor beta chains were read from a single sample in a study of cytomegalovirus exposure and HLA in healthy donors. Profiling relied on immunoSEQ multiplex PCR, and the TCRdb table lists in-frame clones only, not all of them. This repertoire shows some 95,000 clones, 67% found once; its top ten account for approximately 2.3%. The sequenced material came from PBMCs. The receptors were gathered from a man between 25 and 39 years old in good health and CMV-seronegative. Both conserved end residues are part of each CDR3. The order of the fields is clone size, V gene, D gene, J gene, CDR3 protein, CDR3 DNA. D genes are given only for firm matches. Rows may omit the clone size; those that give it use once, few, many or a size class.

size: NA; V: TRBV2; D: NA; J: TRBJ2-3; CDR3: CASSSVGDLSTDTQYF; DNA: TGTGCCAGCAGTAGCGTGGGTGATTTGAGCACAGATACGCAGTATTTT
size: NA; V: TRBV5-1; D: NA; J: TRBJ2-3; CDR3: CASSLVGENTDTQYF; DNA: TGCGCCAGCAGCTTGGTTGGGGAGAACACAGATACGCAGTATTTT
size: NA; V: TRBV5-6; D: NA; J: TRBJ2-7; CDR3: CASSFFAVAYEQYF; DNA: TGTGCCAGCAGCTTCTTTGCAGTTGCCTACGAGCAGTACTTC
size: once; V: TRBV9; D: TRBD2; J: TRBJ2-5; CDR3: CASSVAGGKETQYF; DNA: TGTGCCAGCAGCGTAGCGGGAGGGAAAGAGACCCAGTACTTC
size: NA; V: TRBV5-5; D: NA; J: TRBJ1-6; CDR3: CASSSQGYTLGSRSPLHF; DNA: TGTGCCAGCAGCTCGCAGGGCTACACCTTGGGAAGTCGTTCACCCCTCCACTTT
size: few; V: TRBV10-2; D: NA; J: TRBJ1-5; CDR3: CASSELNQPQHF; DNA: TGCGCCAGCAGTGAGCTCAATCAGCCCCAGCATTTT
size: few; V: TRBV20-1; D: NA; J: TRBJ2-1; CDR3: CSATGENEQFF; DNA: TGCAGTGCCACGGGGGAAAATGAGCAGTTCTTC
size: NA; V: TRBV18; D: NA; J: TRBJ1-1; CDR3: CASSPEFLNTEAFF; DNA: TGTGCCAGCTCACCAGAGTTTCTTAACACTGAAGCTTTCTTT
size: once; V: TRBV25-1; D: TRBD1; J: TRBJ1-2; CDR3: CASSFRGNYGYTF; DNA: TGTGCCAGCAGTTTCAGGGGGAACTATGGCTACACCTTC
size: NA; V: TRBV2; D: NA; J: TRBJ2-7; CDR3: CASSELAQAYEQYF; DNA: TGTGCCAGCAGTGAATTGGCCCAGGCCTACGAGCAGTACTTC
size: NA; V: TRBV27; D: TRBD1; J: TRBJ1-1; CDR3: CASSILQGAVYTEAFF; DNA: TGTGCCAGCAGTATACTACAGGGGGCCGTGTACACTGAAGCTTTCTTT
size: NA; V: TRBV27; D: NA; J: TRBJ2-7; CDR3: CASSFGDRTYEQYF; DNA: TGTGCCAGCAGTTTCGGCGACAGAACATACGAGCAGTACTTC
size: NA; V: TRBV7-9; D: NA; J: TRBJ1-5; CDR3: CASSVSAEQPQHF; DNA: TGTGCCAGCAGCGTATCAGCGGAGCAGCCCCAGCATTTT
size: NA; V: TRBV4-2; D: TRBD1; J: TRBJ1-5; CDR3: CASSQDDRDVQPQHF; DNA: TGTGCCAGCAGCCAAGATGACAGGGACGTGCAGCCCCAGCATTTT
size: NA; V: TRBV4-3; D: TRBD2; J: TRBJ2-7; CDR3: CASSQVREETYEQYF; DNA: TGCGCCAGCAGCCAGGTCCGGGAGGAGACCTACGAGCAGTACTTC
size: NA; V: TRBV18; D: TRBD2; J: TRBJ2-2; CDR3: CASSGGLAGGPRTGELFF; DNA: TGTGCCAGCTCAGGGGGACTAGCGGGGGGGCCGAGGACCGGGGAGCTGTTTTTT
size: NA; V: TRBV12-5; D: TRBD1; J: TRBJ2-3; CDR3: CASGRGPTDTQYF; DNA: TGTGCTAGTGGCAGGGGGCCAACAGATACGCAGTATTTT
size: few; V: TRBV30; D: TRBD2; J: TRBJ2-2; CDR3: CASGLAVNTGELFF; DNA: TGTGCCTCGGGACTAGCGGTGAACACCGGGGAGCTGTTTTTT
size: NA; V: TRBV6-6; D: TRBD1; J: TRBJ2-7; CDR3: CASSTRDRVSYEQYF; DNA: TGTGCCAGCAGTACCCGGGACAGGGTGTCCTACGAGCAGTACTTC
size: few; V: TRBV30; D: NA; J: TRBJ2-5; CDR3: CAWIRGSGETQYF; DNA: TGTGCCTGGATCCGGGGTAGTGGAGAGACCCAGTACTTC
size: NA; V: TRBV5-1; D: NA; J: TRBJ2-2; CDR3: CASSFSGYSAGELFF; DNA: TGCGCCAGCAGCTTTTCAGGGTATAGTGCCGGGGAGCTGTTTTTT
size: NA; V: TRBV5-8; D: TRBD2; J: TRBJ2-7; CDR3: CASSKPGLVYEQYF; DNA: TGTGCCAGCAGCAAACCGGGACTAGTCTACGAGCAGTACTTC
size: NA; V: TRBV5-5; D: NA; J: TRBJ1-1; CDR3: CASSLLQENTEAFF; DNA: TGTGCCAGCAGCTTGTTGCAGGAGAACACTGAAGCTTTCTTT
size: NA; V: TRBV4-1; D: TRBD1; J: TRBJ2-7; CDR3: CASSHMRDRAAYEQYF; DNA: TGCGCCAGCAGCCACATGAGGGACAGGGCTGCCTACGAGCAGTACTTC
size: once; V: TRBV4-3; D: TRBD2; J: TRBJ2-7; CDR3: CAGSQDQGLATNEQYF; DNA: TGCGCCGGCAGCCAAGATCAAGGACTAGCGACTAACGAGCAGTACTTC
size: NA; V: TRBV7-2; D: NA; J: TRBJ2-7; CDR3: CASSVTGTSYEQYF; DNA: TGTGCCAGCAGCGTGACAGGGACTTCCTACGAGCAGTACTTC
size: NA; V: TRBV27; D: NA; J: TRBJ2-7; CDR3: CASSDISSYEQYF; DNA: TGTGCCAGCAGTGACATTTCCTCCTACGAGCAGTACTTC
size: NA; V: TRBV18; D: TRBD1; J: TRBJ1-1; CDR3: CASSPPGQGSNTEAFF; DNA: TGTGCCAGCTCACCACCGGGACAGGGGTCGAACACTGAAGCTTTCTTT
size: few; V: TRBV6-1; D: NA; J: TRBJ2-1; CDR3: CASLVGGRQFF; DNA: TGTGCCAGTCTCGTCGGGGGGCGGCAGTTCTTC
size: few; V: TRBV6-1; D: TRBD2; J: TRBJ2-1; CDR3: CASKSGAYNEQFF; DNA: TGTGCCAGCAAGAGCGGGGCCTACAATGAGCAGTTCTTC
size: NA; V: TRBV11-3; D: NA; J: TRBJ2-2; CDR3: CASSLRGFNTGELFF; DNA: TGTGCCAGCAGCTTAAGAGGGTTCAACACCGGGGAGCTGTTTTTT
size: NA; V: TRBV5-6; D: NA; J: TRBJ2-7; CDR3: CASSHGLTPYEQYF; DNA: TGTGCCAGCAGCCACGGACTAACACCCTACGAGCAGTACTTC
size: NA; V: TRBV11-2; D: NA; J: TRBJ2-1; CDR3: CASSRGGEVEQFF; DNA: TGTGCCAGCAGCCGCGGCGGGGAAGTTGAGCAGTTCTTC
size: few; V: TRBV18; D: NA; J: TRBJ1-3; CDR3: CASSPYSAGKFGNTIYF; DNA: TGTGCCAGCTCACCATATTCGGCAGGGAAGTTCGGAAACACCATATATTTT
size: NA; V: TRBV7-3; D: NA; J: TRBJ2-2; CDR3: CASSLNEAGELFF; DNA: TGTGCCAGCAGCTTAAATGAGGCCGGGGAGCTGTTTTTT
size: NA; V: TRBV2; D: NA; J: TRBJ1-1; CDR3: CASSQSQRGGRAFF; DNA: TGTGCCAGCAGTCAGTCACAGAGGGGGGGGAGGGCTTTCTTT
size: few; V: TRBV5-4; D: TRBD2; J: TRBJ2-2; CDR3: CASSAGLAGGPGGELFF; DNA: TGTGCCAGCAGCGCGGGACTAGCGGGGGGGCCTGGCGGGGAGCTGTTTTTT
size: NA; V: TRBV6-5; D: TRBD1; J: TRBJ2-1; CDR3: CASSYSWTGYGNEQFF; DNA: TGTGCCAGCAGTTACTCCTGGACAGGGTACGGGAATGAGCAGTTCTTC
size: NA; V: TRBV7-8; D: TRBD1; J: TRBJ1-2; CDR3: CASSLDRQGFFGGYTF; DNA: TGTGCCAGCAGCTTAGACCGACAGGGCTTCTTCGGTGGCTACACCTTC
size: NA; V: TRBV5-4; D: TRBD2; J: TRBJ2-7; CDR3: CASSRGGTPNYEQYF; DNA: TGTGCCAGCAGCCGGGGGGGAACACCTAACTACGAGCAGTACTTC
size: once; V: TRBV30; D: NA; J: TRBJ1-1; CDR3: CAWKRDTNTEAFF; DNA: TGTGCCTGGAAGCGGGACACTAACACTGAAGCTTTCTTT